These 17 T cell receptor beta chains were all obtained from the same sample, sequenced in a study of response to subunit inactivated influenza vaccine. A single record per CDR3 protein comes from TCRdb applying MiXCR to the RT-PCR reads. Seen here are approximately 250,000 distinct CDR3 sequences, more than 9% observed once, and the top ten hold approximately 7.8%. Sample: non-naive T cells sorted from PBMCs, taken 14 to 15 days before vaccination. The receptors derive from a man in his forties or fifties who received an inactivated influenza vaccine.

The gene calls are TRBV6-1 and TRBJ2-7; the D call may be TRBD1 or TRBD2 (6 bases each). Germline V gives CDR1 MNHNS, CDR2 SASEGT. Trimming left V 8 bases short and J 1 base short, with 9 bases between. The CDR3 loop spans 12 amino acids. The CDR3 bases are TGTGCCAGCGGGGGGCCATCCTACGAGCAGTACTTC. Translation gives CASGGPSYEQYF.

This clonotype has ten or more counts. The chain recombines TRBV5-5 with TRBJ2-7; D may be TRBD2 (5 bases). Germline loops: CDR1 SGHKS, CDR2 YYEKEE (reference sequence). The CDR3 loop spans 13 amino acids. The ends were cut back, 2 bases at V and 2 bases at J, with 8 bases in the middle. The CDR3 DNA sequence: TGTGCCAGCAGCTTAGCGACTACCTACGAGCAGTACTTC. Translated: CASSLATTYEQYF. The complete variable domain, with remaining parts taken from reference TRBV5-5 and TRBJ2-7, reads DAGVTQSPTHLIKTRGQQVTLRCSPISGHKSVSWYQQVLGQGPQFIFQYYEKEERGRGNFPDRFSARQFPNYSSELNVNALLLGDSALYLCASSLATTYEQYFGPGTRLTVT.

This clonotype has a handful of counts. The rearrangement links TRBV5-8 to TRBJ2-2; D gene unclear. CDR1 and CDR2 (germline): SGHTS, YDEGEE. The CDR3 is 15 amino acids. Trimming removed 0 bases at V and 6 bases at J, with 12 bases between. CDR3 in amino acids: CASSLALQGPGELFF. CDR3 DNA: TGTGCCAGCAGCTTGGCCCTTCAAGGACCCGGGGAGCTGTTTTTT.

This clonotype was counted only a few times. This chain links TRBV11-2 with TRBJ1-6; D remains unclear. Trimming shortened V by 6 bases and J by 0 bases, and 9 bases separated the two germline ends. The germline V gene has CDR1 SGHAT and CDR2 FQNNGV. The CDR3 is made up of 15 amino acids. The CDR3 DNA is TGTGCCAGCAGAACGATCAGCTCCTATAATTCACCCCTCCACTTT. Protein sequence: CASRTISSYNSPLHF.

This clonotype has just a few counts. Here the CDR3 DNA reads TGCGCCAGCAGCTTGGCGGTCGGGGGCCGGGATGGCTACACCTTC. It yields the protein CASSLAVGGRDGYTF. V usage is TRBV5-1 and J usage is TRBJ1-2; D possibly corresponds to TRBD1 (6 bases). The germline V and J ends were trimmed by 0 bases and 6 bases, with 15 bases remaining between them. Germline values: CDR1 SGHRS, CDR2 YFSETQ. This CDR3 is built from 15 residues.

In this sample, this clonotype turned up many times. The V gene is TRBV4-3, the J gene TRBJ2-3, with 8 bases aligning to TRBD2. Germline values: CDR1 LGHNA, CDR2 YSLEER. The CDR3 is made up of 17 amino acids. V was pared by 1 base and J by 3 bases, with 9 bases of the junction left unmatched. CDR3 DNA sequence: TGCGCCAGCAGCCAAGGAACCGGGATAGCGGGGACAGATACGCAGTATTTT. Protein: CASSQGTGIAGTDTQYF.

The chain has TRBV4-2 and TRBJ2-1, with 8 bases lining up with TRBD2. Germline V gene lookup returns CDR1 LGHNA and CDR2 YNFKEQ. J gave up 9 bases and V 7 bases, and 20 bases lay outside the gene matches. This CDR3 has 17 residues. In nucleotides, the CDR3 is TGTGCCAGCACCCCCCATGATTCGGGAGGGCCCTCTGCTGAGCAGTTCTTC. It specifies CASTPHDSGGPSAEQFF.

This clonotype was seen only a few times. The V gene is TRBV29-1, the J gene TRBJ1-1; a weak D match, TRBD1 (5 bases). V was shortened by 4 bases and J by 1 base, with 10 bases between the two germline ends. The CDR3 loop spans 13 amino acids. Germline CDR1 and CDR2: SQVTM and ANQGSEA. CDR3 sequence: CSVGRQTNTEAFF. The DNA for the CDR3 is TGCAGCGTTGGGCGACAGACGAACACTGAAGCTTTCTTT.

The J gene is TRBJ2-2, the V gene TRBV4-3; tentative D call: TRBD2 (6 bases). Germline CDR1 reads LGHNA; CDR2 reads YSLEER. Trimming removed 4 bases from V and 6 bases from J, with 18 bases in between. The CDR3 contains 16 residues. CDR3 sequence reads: CASSLQHTTGAGELFF. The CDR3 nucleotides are TGCGCCAGCAGCCTTCAACATACGACGGGAGCCGGGGAGCTGTTTTTT.

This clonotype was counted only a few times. In DNA form, the CDR3 reads TGCGCCAGCAGCCAAGATTTCAGGGGCGAGCAGTACTTC. Encoded protein: CASSQDFRGEQYF. The chain has TRBV4-3 and TRBJ2-7; D might be TRBD1 (6 bases). Germline V gene lookup returns CDR1 LGHNA and CDR2 YSLEER. V was pared by 0 bases and J by 6 bases, with 9 bases between. CDR3 length: 13 amino acids.

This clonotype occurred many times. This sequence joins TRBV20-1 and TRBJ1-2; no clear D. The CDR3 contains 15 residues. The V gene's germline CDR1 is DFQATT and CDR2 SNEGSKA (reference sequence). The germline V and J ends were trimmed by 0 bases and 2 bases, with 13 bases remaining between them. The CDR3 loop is CSARDSRTVNYGYTF. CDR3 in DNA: TGCAGTGCTAGAGATAGCCGGACGGTCAACTATGGCTACACCTTC.

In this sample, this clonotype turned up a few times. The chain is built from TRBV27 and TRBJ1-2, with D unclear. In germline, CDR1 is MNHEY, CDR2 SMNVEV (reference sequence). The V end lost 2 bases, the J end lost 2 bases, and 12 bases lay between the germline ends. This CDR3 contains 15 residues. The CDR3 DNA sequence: TGTGCCAGCAGTTTAGGGTCAGGAGGGAACTATGGCTACACCTTC. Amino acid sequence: CASSLGSGGNYGYTF.

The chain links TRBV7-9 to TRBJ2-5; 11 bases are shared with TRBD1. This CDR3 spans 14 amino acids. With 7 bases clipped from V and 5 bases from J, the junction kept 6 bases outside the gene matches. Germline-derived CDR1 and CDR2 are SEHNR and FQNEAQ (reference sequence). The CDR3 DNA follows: TGTGCCAGCACAAGGACAGGGGGCATGGAGACCCAGTACTTC. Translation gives CASTRTGGMETQYF.

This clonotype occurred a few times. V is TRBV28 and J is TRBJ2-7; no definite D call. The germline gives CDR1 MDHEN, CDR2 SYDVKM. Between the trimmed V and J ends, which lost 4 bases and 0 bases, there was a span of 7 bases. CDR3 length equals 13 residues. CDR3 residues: CASSYLPSYEQYF. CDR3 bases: TGTGCCAGCAGTTACCTTCCCTCCTACGAGCAGTACTTC.

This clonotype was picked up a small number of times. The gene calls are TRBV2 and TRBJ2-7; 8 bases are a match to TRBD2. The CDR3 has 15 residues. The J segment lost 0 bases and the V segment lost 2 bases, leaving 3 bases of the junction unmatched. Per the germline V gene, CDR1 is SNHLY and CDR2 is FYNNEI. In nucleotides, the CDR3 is TGTGCCAGCAGTGAAAAACTAGCGGACTCCTACGAGCAGTACTTC. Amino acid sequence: CASSEKLADSYEQYF.

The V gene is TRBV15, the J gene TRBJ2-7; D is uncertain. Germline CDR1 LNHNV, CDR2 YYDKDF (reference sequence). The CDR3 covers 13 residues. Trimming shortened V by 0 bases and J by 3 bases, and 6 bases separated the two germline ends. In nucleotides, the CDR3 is TGTGCCACCAGCAGAGAGGGCAGCTACGAGCAGTACTTC. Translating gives CATSREGSYEQYF.

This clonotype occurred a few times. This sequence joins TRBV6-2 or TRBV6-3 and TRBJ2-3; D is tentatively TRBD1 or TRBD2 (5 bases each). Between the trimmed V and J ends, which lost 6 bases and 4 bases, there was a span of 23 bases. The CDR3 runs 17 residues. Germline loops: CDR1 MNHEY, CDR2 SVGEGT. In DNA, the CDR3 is TGTGCCAGCAGGAGAAAATGGGACGCCAGAGGGGCAGATACGCAGTATTTT. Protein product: CASRRKWDARGADTQYF.